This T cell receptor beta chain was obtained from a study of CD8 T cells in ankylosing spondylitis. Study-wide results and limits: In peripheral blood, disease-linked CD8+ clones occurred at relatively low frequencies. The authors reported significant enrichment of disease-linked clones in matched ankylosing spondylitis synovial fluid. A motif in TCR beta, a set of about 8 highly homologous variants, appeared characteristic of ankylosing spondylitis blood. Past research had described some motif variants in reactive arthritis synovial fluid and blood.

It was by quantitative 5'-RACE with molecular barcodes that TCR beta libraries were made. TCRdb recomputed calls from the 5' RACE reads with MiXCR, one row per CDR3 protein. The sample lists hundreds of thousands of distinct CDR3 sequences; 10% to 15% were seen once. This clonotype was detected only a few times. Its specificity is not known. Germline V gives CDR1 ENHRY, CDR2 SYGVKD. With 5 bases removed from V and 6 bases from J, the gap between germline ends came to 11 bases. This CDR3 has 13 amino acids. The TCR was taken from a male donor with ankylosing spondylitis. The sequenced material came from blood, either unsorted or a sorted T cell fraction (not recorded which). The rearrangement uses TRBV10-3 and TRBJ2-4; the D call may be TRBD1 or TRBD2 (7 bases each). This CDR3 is CAISTGEGNIQYF. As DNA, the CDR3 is TGTGCCATCAGTACAGGGGAGGGAAACATTCAGTACTTC.